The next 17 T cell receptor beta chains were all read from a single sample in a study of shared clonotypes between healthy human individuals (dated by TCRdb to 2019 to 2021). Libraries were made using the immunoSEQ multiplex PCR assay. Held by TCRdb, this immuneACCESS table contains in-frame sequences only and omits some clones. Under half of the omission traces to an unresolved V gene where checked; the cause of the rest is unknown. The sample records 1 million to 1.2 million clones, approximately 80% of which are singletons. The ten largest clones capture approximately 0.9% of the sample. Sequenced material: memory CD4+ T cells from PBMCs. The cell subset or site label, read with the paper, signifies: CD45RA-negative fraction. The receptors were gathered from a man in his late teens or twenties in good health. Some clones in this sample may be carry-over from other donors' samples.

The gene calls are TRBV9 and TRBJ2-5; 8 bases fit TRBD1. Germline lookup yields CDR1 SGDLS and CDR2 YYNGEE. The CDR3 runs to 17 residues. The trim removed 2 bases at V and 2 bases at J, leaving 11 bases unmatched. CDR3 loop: CASSVGAGRGLQETQYF. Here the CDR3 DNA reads TGTGCCAGCAGCGTGGGGGCAGGCAGGGGGCTTCAAGAGACCCAGTACTTC.

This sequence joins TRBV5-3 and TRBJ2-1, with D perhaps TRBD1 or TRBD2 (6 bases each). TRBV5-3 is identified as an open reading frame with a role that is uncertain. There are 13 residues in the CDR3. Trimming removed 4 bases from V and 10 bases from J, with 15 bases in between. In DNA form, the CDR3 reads TGTGCCAGAAGCCTGAGGGGGGTGCCCGAGCAGTTCTTC. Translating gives CARSLRGVPEQFF.

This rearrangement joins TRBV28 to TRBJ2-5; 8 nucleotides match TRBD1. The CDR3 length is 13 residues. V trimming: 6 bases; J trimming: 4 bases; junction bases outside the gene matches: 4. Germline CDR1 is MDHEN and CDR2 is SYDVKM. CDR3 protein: CASRPTGVETQYF. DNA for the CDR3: TGTGCCAGCAGACCGACAGGGGTAGAGACCCAGTACTTC. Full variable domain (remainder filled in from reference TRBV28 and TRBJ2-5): DVKVTQSSRYLVKRTGEKVFLECVQDMDHENMFWYRQDPGLGLRLIYFSYDVKMKEKGDIPEGYSVSREKKERFSLILESASTNQTSMYLCASRPTGVETQYFGPGTRLLVL.

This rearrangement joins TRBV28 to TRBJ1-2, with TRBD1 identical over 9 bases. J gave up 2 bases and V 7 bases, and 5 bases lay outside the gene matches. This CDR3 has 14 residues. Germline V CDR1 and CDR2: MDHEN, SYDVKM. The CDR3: CASTTGGANYGYTF. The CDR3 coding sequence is TGTGCCAGCACTACAGGGGGCGCGAACTATGGCTACACCTTC.

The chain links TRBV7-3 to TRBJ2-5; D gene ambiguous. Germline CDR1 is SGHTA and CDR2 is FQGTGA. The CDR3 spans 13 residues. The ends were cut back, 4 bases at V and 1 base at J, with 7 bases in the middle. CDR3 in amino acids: CASSSRFQETQYF. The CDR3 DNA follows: TGTGCCAGCAGCTCTAGGTTCCAAGAGACCCAGTACTTC.

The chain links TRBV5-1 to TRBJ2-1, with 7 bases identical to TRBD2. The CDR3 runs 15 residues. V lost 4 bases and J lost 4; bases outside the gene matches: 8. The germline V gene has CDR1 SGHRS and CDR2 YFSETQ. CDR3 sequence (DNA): TGCGCCAGCAGCCTCGGACTAGACCCGTACAATGAGCAGTTCTTC. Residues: CASSLGLDPYNEQFF.

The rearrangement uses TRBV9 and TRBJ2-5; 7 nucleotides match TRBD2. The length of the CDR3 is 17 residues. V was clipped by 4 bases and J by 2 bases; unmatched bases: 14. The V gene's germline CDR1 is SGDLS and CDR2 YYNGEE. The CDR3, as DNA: TGTGCCAGCAGCATGGGACTACCGGGGGGAGGTCAAGAGACCCAGTACTTC. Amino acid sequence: CASSMGLPGGGQETQYF. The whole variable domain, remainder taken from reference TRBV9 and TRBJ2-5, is DSGVTQTPKHLITATGQRVTLRCSPRSGDLSVYWYQQSLDQGLQFLIQYYNGEERAKGNILERFSAQQFPDLHSELNLSSLELGDSALYFCASSMGLPGGGQETQYFGPGTRLLVL.

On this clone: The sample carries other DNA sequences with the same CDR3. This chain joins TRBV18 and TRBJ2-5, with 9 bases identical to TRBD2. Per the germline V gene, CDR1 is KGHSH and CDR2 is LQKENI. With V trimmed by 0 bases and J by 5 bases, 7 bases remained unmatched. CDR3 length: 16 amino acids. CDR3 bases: TGTGCCAGCTCACCACCTAGGCGGGAGGGCCAGGAGACCCAGTACTTC. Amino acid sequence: CASSPPRREGQETQYF.

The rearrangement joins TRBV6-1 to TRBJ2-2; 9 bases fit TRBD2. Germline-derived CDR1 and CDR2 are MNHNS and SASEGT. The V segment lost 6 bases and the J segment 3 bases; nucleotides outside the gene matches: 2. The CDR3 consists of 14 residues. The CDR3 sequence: CASRTSGYTGELFF. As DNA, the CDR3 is TGTGCCAGCAGGACTAGCGGATACACCGGGGAGCTGTTTTTT.

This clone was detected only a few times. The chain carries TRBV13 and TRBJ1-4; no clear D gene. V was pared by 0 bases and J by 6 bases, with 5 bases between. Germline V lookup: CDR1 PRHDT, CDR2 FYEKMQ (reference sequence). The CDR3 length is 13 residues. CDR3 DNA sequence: TGTGCCAGCAGCTTAGGGAAGGATGAAAAACTGTTTTTT. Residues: CASSLGKDEKLFF. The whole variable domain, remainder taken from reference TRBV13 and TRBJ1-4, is AAGVIQSPRHLIKEKRETATLKCYPIPRHDTVYWYQQGPGQDPQFLISFYEKMQSDKGSIPDRFSAQQFSDYHSELNMSSLELGDSALYFCASSLGKDEKLFFGSGTQLSVL.

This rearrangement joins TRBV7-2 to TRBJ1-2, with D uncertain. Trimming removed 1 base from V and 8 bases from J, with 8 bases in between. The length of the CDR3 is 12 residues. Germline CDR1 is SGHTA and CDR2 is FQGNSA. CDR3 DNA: TGTGCCAGCAGCTTAGAGGCCAGAGGCTACACCTTC. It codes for CASSLEARGYTF.

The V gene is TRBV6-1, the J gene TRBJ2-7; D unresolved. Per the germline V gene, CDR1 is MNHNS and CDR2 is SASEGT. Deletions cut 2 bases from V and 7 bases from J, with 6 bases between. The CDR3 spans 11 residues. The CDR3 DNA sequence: TGTGCCAGCAGTGAATTCGGTGAGCAGTACTTC. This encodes CASSEFGEQYF.

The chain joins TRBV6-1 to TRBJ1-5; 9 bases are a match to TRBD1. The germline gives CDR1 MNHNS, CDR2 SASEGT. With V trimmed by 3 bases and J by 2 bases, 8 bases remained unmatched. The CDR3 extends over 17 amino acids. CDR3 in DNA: TGTGCCAGCAGTGACGGGACAGGGTGGTACGGCAATCAGCCCCAGCATTTT. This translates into CASSDGTGWYGNQPQHF.

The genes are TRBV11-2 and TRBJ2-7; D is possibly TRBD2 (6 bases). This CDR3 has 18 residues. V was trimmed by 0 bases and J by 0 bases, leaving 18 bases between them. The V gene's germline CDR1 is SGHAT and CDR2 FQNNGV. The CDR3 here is CASSLELPMGGSSYEQYF. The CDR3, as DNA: TGTGCCAGCAGCTTAGAGCTACCTATGGGGGGTAGCTCCTACGAGCAGTACTTC.

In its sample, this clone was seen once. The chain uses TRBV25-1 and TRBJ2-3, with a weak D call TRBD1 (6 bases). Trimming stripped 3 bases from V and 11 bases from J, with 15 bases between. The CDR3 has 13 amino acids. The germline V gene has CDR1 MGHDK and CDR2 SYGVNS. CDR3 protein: CASSENTGFRQYF. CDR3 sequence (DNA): TGTGCCAGCAGTGAGAACACAGGGTTCAGGCAGTATTTT. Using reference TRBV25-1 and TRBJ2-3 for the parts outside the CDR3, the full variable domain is EADIYQTPRYLVIGTGKKITLECSQTMGHDKMYWYQQDPGMELHLIHYSYGVNSTEKGDLSSESTVSRIRTEHFPLTLESARPSHTSQYLCASSENTGFRQYFGPGTRLTVL.

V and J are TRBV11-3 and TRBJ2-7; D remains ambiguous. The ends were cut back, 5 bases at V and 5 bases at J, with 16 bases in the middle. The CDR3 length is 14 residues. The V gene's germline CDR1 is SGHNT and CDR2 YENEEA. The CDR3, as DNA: TGTGCCAGCAGCCTAGGGATTAGCACCCACGAGCAGTACTTC. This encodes CASSLGISTHEQYF.

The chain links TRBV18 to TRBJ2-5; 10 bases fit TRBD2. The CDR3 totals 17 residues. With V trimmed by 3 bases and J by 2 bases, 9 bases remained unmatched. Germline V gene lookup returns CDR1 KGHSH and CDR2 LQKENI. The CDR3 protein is CASSPPGLAGGQETQYF. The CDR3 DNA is TGTGCCAGCTCACCCCCCGGGTTAGCGGGAGGACAAGAGACCCAGTACTTC.